Listed below are T cell receptor beta chains from one sample, sequenced in a study of blood T cell repertoires in COVID-19. Produced via immunoSEQ multiplex PCR; TCRdb's table is partial and in-frame only. The repertoire holds about 260,000 clones, with roughly 86% as singletons. The material sequenced was peripheral blood. The receptors derive from a man aged 35-49 years who had recovered from COVID-19. The CDR3 runs from the conserved cysteine through the conserved F or W.

v_call: TRBV10-3
j_call: TRBJ2-2
cdr3_aa: CAISPGIAGLTGELFF

v_call: TRBV7-2
j_call: TRBJ2-1
cdr3_aa: CASSLKGASSYNEQFF

v_call: TRBV3-1/TRBV3-2
j_call: TRBJ2-5
cdr3_aa: CASSQGQLAGKGETQYF

v_call: TRBV19
j_call: TRBJ1-4
cdr3_aa: CASKMAANEKLFF

v_call: TRBV18
j_call: TRBJ2-3
cdr3_aa: CASSLRQGLVRDTQYF

v_call: TRBV4-3
j_call: TRBJ1-4
cdr3_aa: CASSQARTGRSEKLFF

v_call: TRBV2
j_call: TRBJ2-3
cdr3_aa: CASSDSGTALTDTQYF

v_call: TRBV11-3
j_call: TRBJ2-1
cdr3_aa: CASSYGPGEQFF

v_call: TRBV2
j_call: TRBJ1-2
cdr3_aa: CASSDTGLSNYGYTF

v_call: TRBV21-1
j_call: TRBJ2-3
cdr3_aa: CASSNGTGRPTDTQYF

v_call: TRBV7-9
j_call: TRBJ1-1
cdr3_aa: CASSTETAAMAEAFF

v_call: TRBV3-1/TRBV3-2
j_call: TRBJ2-2
cdr3_aa: CASSQVSGRKTGELFF

v_call: TRBV5-8
j_call: TRBJ2-5
cdr3_aa: CASSSAQGWETQYF

v_call: TRBV6-7
j_call: TRBJ2-4
cdr3_aa: CASRPCGGGNIQYF

v_call: TRBV7-9
j_call: TRBJ2-7
cdr3_aa: CASSLNRGGWPAYEQYF

v_call: TRBV9
j_call: TRBJ2-1
cdr3_aa: CASSVGVAGNEQFF

v_call: TRBV12-3/TRBV12-4
j_call: TRBJ2-1
cdr3_aa: CASSLRGYNEQFF

v_call: TRBV27
j_call: TRBJ1-1
cdr3_aa: CASSPRRGLNTEAFF

v_call: TRBV7-9
j_call: TRBJ2-7
cdr3_aa: CASSYRGRDYEQYF

v_call: TRBV15
j_call: TRBJ2-7
cdr3_aa: CATSRDRGGATGSYEQYF

v_call: TRBV6-5
j_call: TRBJ2-7
cdr3_aa: CATAAASGGSYEQYF

v_call: TRBV27
j_call: TRBJ1-6
cdr3_aa: CASRQGSSYNSPLHF

v_call: TRBV7-2
j_call: TRBJ2-5
cdr3_aa: CASTLQETQYF

v_call: TRBV25-1
j_call: TRBJ2-1
cdr3_aa: CASSEWGLNEQFF

v_call: TRBV29-1
j_call: TRBJ1-1
cdr3_aa: CSVGQGVGGLRFGEAFF

v_call: TRBV5-1
j_call: TRBJ1-2
cdr3_aa: CASSSEGLGYTF

v_call: TRBV21-1
j_call: TRBJ2-4
cdr3_aa: CASSKGNQPGGGGGTKNIQYF

v_call: TRBV12-3/TRBV12-4
j_call: TRBJ1-5
cdr3_aa: CASSQQVNQPQHF

v_call: TRBV15
j_call: TRBJ1-6
cdr3_aa: CATSRDRRQGGPLHF

v_call: TRBV19
j_call: TRBJ1-1
cdr3_aa: CASSNRDTYTEAFF

v_call: TRBV27
j_call: TRBJ2-5
cdr3_aa: CASQWGGTQYF

v_call: TRBV7-2
j_call: TRBJ2-3
cdr3_aa: CASSLGSGFTDTQYF

v_call: TRBV11-2
j_call: TRBJ2-5
cdr3_aa: CASSLKGTGRQETQYF

v_call: TRBV4-3
j_call: TRBJ2-2
cdr3_aa: CASSRYLTGGAGTGELFF

v_call: TRBV19
j_call: TRBJ2-5
cdr3_aa: CATRGTGRGETQYF

v_call: TRBV19
j_call: TRBJ2-7
cdr3_aa: CASSTAGGKAYEQYF

v_call: TRBV5-1
j_call: TRBJ1-1
cdr3_aa: CASSFFRQGAVGAFF

v_call: TRBV4-2
j_call: TRBJ2-7
cdr3_aa: CASSQEGLAYEQYF

v_call: TRBV27
j_call: TRBJ2-7
cdr3_aa: CASMGGYYEQYF

v_call: TRBV29-1
j_call: TRBJ2-5
cdr3_aa: CSVATGGRETQYF